A selection of T cell receptor beta chains follows, all from one sample in a study of cytomegalovirus exposure and HLA in healthy donors. Profiling relied on immunoSEQ multiplex PCR, and the TCRdb table lists in-frame clones only, not all of them. The profile shows 140,000 to 150,000 clones, around 57% of them singletons. The sequencing input was PBMCs. Receptors were obtained from a male donor in good health and CMV-seronegative. Both conserved end residues are part of each CDR3. Each record gives: clone size, J gene, V gene, D gene, CDR3 protein, CDR3 DNA. The D gene is left open where the match is weak. Not all rows give a size; the values are once, few, many and, for expanded clones, a class.

clone size: NA; J gene: TRBJ1-1; V gene: TRBV13; D gene: TRBD1; CDR3 protein: CASSRDRGRTEAFF; CDR3 DNA: TGTGCCAGCAGCCGGGACAGGGGTCGGACTGAAGCTTTCTTT
clone size: NA; J gene: TRBJ2-4; V gene: TRBV10-3; D gene: TRBD1; CDR3 protein: CAISESWDRVAKNIQYF; CDR3 DNA: TGTGCCATCAGTGAGTCTTGGGACAGGGTAGCCAAAAACATTCAGTACTTC
clone size: NA; J gene: TRBJ1-2; V gene: TRBV11-1; D gene: NA; CDR3 protein: CASGSGYGYTF; CDR3 DNA: TGTGCCAGCGGGTCGGGCTATGGCTACACCTTC
clone size: NA; J gene: TRBJ2-7; V gene: TRBV19; D gene: TRBD1; CDR3 protein: CASTMTGGNYEQYF; CDR3 DNA: TGTGCCAGTACCATGACAGGGGGCAACTACGAGCAGTACTTC
clone size: once; J gene: TRBJ2-6; V gene: TRBV29-1; D gene: NA; CDR3 protein: CSAINRGSGANVLTF; CDR3 DNA: TGCAGCGCGATAAACCGAGGCTCTGGGGCCAACGTCCTGACTTTC
clone size: NA; J gene: TRBJ1-4; V gene: TRBV6-1; D gene: TRBD1; CDR3 protein: CASSDYEGAYSAELNEKLFF; CDR3 DNA: TGTGCCAGCAGTGATTATGAGGGGGCGTACTCGGCGGAACTTAATGAAAAACTGTTTTTT
clone size: NA; J gene: TRBJ2-3; V gene: TRBV2; D gene: TRBD2; CDR3 protein: CASRLTSASTDTQYF; CDR3 DNA: TGTGCCAGCCGATTGACTAGCGCGAGCACAGATACGCAGTATTTT
clone size: NA; J gene: TRBJ2-1; V gene: TRBV28; D gene: TRBD1; CDR3 protein: CASSGQGGYEQFF; CDR3 DNA: TGTGCCAGCAGCGGACAGGGAGGTTATGAGCAGTTCTTC
clone size: few; J gene: TRBJ1-1; V gene: TRBV9; D gene: NA; CDR3 protein: CASSAGLANTEAFF; CDR3 DNA: TGTGCCAGCAGCGCAGGGTTGGCGAACACTGAAGCTTTCTTT
clone size: few; J gene: TRBJ1-2; V gene: TRBV9; D gene: NA; CDR3 protein: CASSVDELNYGYTF; CDR3 DNA: TGTGCCAGCAGCGTAGATGAGTTGAACTATGGCTACACCTTC
clone size: NA; J gene: TRBJ2-5; V gene: TRBV5-1; D gene: NA; CDR3 protein: CASSSNTNRQETQYF; CDR3 DNA: TGCGCCAGCAGCTCGAACACAAATCGACAAGAGACCCAGTACTTC
clone size: NA; J gene: TRBJ2-5; V gene: TRBV7-2; D gene: TRBD1; CDR3 protein: CASSLGGQGQETQYF; CDR3 DNA: TGTGCCAGCAGCTTAGGAGGACAGGGCCAGGAGACCCAGTACTTC
clone size: few; J gene: TRBJ2-7; V gene: TRBV7-9; D gene: TRBD2; CDR3 protein: CASSPYTGGAEEQYF; CDR3 DNA: TGTGCCAGCAGCCCCTATACCGGGGGGGCCGAAGAGCAGTACTTC
clone size: NA; J gene: TRBJ2-7; V gene: TRBV5-1; D gene: NA; CDR3 protein: CASSLGEGGEQYF; CDR3 DNA: TGCGCCAGCAGCTTAGGAGAGGGAGGAGAGCAGTACTTC
clone size: NA; J gene: TRBJ2-3; V gene: TRBV7-3; D gene: NA; CDR3 protein: CASSLGGRVTDTQYF; CDR3 DNA: TGTGCCAGCAGCTTGGGGGGGCGGGTCACAGATACGCAGTATTTT
clone size: NA; J gene: TRBJ1-1; V gene: TRBV12-5; D gene: TRBD1; CDR3 protein: CVSGQDREYTEAFF; CDR3 DNA: TGTGTTAGTGGCCAGGACAGGGAATACACTGAAGCTTTCTTT
clone size: few; J gene: TRBJ2-5; V gene: TRBV14; D gene: NA; CDR3 protein: CASSRGDRSQGETQYF; CDR3 DNA: TGTGCCAGCAGCCGGGGAGACAGGTCCCAGGGGGAGACCCAGTACTTC
clone size: NA; J gene: TRBJ2-7; V gene: TRBV2; D gene: TRBD1; CDR3 protein: CASGPGQGTYEQYF; CDR3 DNA: TGTGCCAGCGGCCCGGGACAGGGGACCTACGAGCAGTACTTC
clone size: few; J gene: TRBJ2-5; V gene: TRBV2; D gene: NA; CDR3 protein: CASSAQGTQYF; CDR3 DNA: TGTGCCAGCAGTGCACAGGGGACCCAGTACTTC
clone size: NA; J gene: TRBJ1-1; V gene: TRBV30; D gene: TRBD1; CDR3 protein: CAWSPLTGGRTEAFF; CDR3 DNA: TGTGCCTGGAGTCCCTTAACAGGGGGGAGGACTGAAGCTTTCTTT
clone size: NA; J gene: TRBJ1-3; V gene: TRBV15; D gene: NA; CDR3 protein: CATSSGLSGNTIYF; CDR3 DNA: TGTGCCACCAGCAGTGGCCTTTCTGGAAACACCATATATTTT
clone size: NA; J gene: TRBJ1-6; V gene: TRBV28; D gene: NA; CDR3 protein: CASTLGTYSPLHF; CDR3 DNA: TGTGCCAGCACGCTGGGGACTTATTCACCCCTCCACTTT
clone size: few; J gene: TRBJ2-5; V gene: TRBV5-6; D gene: TRBD2; CDR3 protein: CASSASLGLAGGETQYF; CDR3 DNA: TGTGCCAGCAGCGCGAGCCTTGGGCTAGCGGGGGGAGAGACCCAGTACTTC
clone size: NA; J gene: TRBJ2-3; V gene: TRBV7-3; D gene: TRBD1; CDR3 protein: CASSLTPSRQGGTDTQYF; CDR3 DNA: TGTGCCAGCAGCTTAACCCCCTCCAGACAGGGTGGAACAGATACGCAGTATTTT